A single sample gave rise to the 25 T cell receptor beta chains below, sequenced in a study of blood T cell repertoires in COVID-19. The assay was immunoSEQ multiplex PCR, and TCRdb's table has in-frame clones only and misses some. This sample carries fewer than 350,000 clones, roughly 85% of them seen once, and the ten largest clones take over 6%. The sample was PBMCs or T cells enriched from blood (not recorded which). The source of these receptors is a woman aged 40 to 55 who had recovered from COVID-19.

The chain uses TRBV19 and TRBJ2-1; 13 positions agree with TRBD2. Germline V lookup: CDR1 LNHDA, CDR2 SQIVND (reference sequence). The CDR3 is made up of 16 amino acids. Trimming cost V 3 bases and J 5 bases; bases outside gene matches: 4. The chain's CDR3 is CASSIGGLAGHNEQFF. The CDR3 nucleotides are TGTGCCAGTAGTATTGGGGGACTAGCGGGACACAATGAGCAGTTCTTC.

This clone was recorded only once. The rearrangement uses TRBV7-3 and TRBJ1-3; D is unresolved. Trimming cost V 2 bases and J 1 base, with 9 bases left between them. Germline V gene sequence: CDR1 SGHTA, CDR2 FQGTGA. CDR3 size: 15 residues. As DNA, the CDR3 is TGTGCCAGCAGCTTAGGTCCGGGGTCTGGAAACACCATATATTTT. Protein sequence: CASSLGPGSGNTIYF.

The rearrangement joins TRBV11-2 to TRBJ2-5; weak D call: TRBD1 (5 bases). The CDR3 has 13 amino acids. V lost 6 bases, J lost 5 bases, and 13 bases lay in between. In germline, CDR1 is SGHAT, CDR2 FQNNGV. CDR3 DNA sequence: TGTGCCAGCAGTCTGGGGCAGGGTGAGACCCAGTACTTC. Translation gives CASSLGQGETQYF.

The chain recombines TRBV15 with TRBJ2-5, with TRBD2 matching 8 bases. The CDR3 has 15 residues. V was clipped by 1 base and J by 4 bases; unmatched bases: 5. Per the germline V gene, CDR1 is LNHNV and CDR2 is YYDKDF (reference sequence). CDR3: CATSRAGGQVETQYF. DNA for the CDR3: TGTGCCACCAGCAGAGCGGGGGGGCAGGTAGAGACCCAGTACTTC.

The J gene is TRBJ1-4, the V gene TRBV6-1; D gene unclear. The CDR3 length is 16 residues. V dropped 0 bases and J dropped 8 bases, with 16 bases sitting between them. CDR1 is MNHNS and CDR2 is SASEGT in the germline V gene. CDR3 residues: CASSEAVGSRGEKLFF. CDR3 in DNA: TGTGCCAGCAGTGAAGCCGTTGGGTCCCGGGGAGAAAAACTGTTTTTT.

As to this clone: The junction and the germline gene differ at one end; a read error may be behind it. The chain employs TRBV7-7 and TRBJ2-5, with 13 bases aligning to TRBD2. The germline V gene encodes CDR1 SSHAT and CDR2 FNYEAQ (reference sequence). The CDR3 runs 16 residues. The CDR3 bases are TGTGCTAGCAGCTTAGCGGGACTAGCGGGACTAGAGACCCAGTACTTC. It is translated as CASSLAGLAGLETQYF.

V is TRBV7-6 and J is TRBJ2-7; possible D gene TRBD2, 6 bases. CDR1 is SGHVS, CDR2 FNYEAQ, per germline. The CDR3 sequence is 12 residues long. Trimming left V 5 bases short and J 4 bases short, with 9 bases between. The CDR3, as DNA: TGTGCCAGCAGCGCTGGGACTTACGAGCAGTACTTC. Translated, it gives CASSAGTYEQYF.

This clone appeared once. This sequence joins TRBV10-3 and TRBJ1-2, with TRBD1 identical over 9 bases. The V segment lost 8 bases and the J segment 0 bases; nucleotides outside the gene matches: 7. This CDR3 contains 15 residues. Looked up from germline, CDR1 is ENHRY and CDR2 is SYGVKD. CDR3 DNA sequence: TGTGCCATCGGAGACAGGGGGAGGACTAACTATGGCTACACCTTC. Protein sequence: CAIGDRGRTNYGYTF.

The genes are TRBV3-1 (or the pseudogene TRBV3-2) and TRBJ2-5; D possibly corresponds to TRBD2 (6 bases). Per the germline V gene, CDR1 is LGHDT and CDR2 is YNNKEL (reference sequence). This CDR3 is built from 17 residues. Trimming took off 4 bases at V and 2 bases at J, with 20 bases between the two ends. The CDR3 loop reads CASSLGLASVRQETQYF. The DNA for the CDR3 is TGTGCCAGCAGCCTCGGGCTAGCTAGCGTCAGGCAAGAGACCCAGTACTTC.

The chain couples TRBV29-1 to TRBJ2-4; TRBD2 agrees at 9 bases. V shed 4 bases, J shed 2 bases, and the junction held 6 bases outside the gene matches. This CDR3 region has 15 residues. Germline V gene lookup returns CDR1 SQVTM and CDR2 ANQGSEA. The CDR3 DNA sequence: TGCAGCGTTGTGGGCGGGAGGGAGTCCAAAAACATTCAGTACTTC. As protein: CSVVGGRESKNIQYF.

The gene calls are TRBV5-5 and TRBJ2-5; D may be TRBD2 (5 bases). Germline CDR1 reads SGHKS; CDR2 reads YYEKEE (reference sequence). V gave up 2 bases and J gave up 4 bases, with 6 bases separating them. This CDR3 contains 12 residues. The CDR3 is CASSFGVETQYF. For the CDR3, the DNA is TGTGCCAGCAGCTTCGGGGTAGAGACCCAGTACTTC.

The chain couples TRBV4-3 to TRBJ2-7, with D possibly being TRBD1 (7 bases). Trimming shortened V by 0 bases and J by 2 bases, and 17 bases separated the two germline ends. Germline V lookup: CDR1 LGHNA, CDR2 YSLEER. There are 17 residues in the CDR3. The CDR3, as DNA: TGCGCCAGCAGCCAAGATAGACGGGGGACAGCGACCTACGAGCAGTACTTC. Its protein product is CASSQDRRGTATYEQYF.

The CDR3, as DNA: TGTGCCAGCAGCCTAATAGCGGGAGGAAACACCCAAGAGACCCAGTACTTC. It codes for CASSLIAGGNTQETQYF. The rearrangement links TRBV7-8 to TRBJ2-5; 10 nucleotides match TRBD2. V was pared by 5 bases and J by 1 base, with 10 bases of the junction left unmatched. This CDR3 is built from 17 residues. Germline V CDR1 and CDR2: SGHVS, FQNEAQ.

The chain carries TRBV2 and TRBJ1-5, with a possible D match to TRBD1 (5 bases). Trimming stripped 6 bases from V and 3 bases from J, with 15 bases between. The germline CDR1 and CDR2 sequences are SNHLY and FYNNEI. The CDR3 is made up of 15 amino acids. In DNA, the CDR3 is TGTGCCAGCAGGGGGGGGGACGGAGACAATCAGCCCCAGCATTTT. Translating gives CASRGGDGDNQPQHF.

The V and J genes are TRBV28 and TRBJ1-6; D gene uncertain. The germline V gene has CDR1 MDHEN and CDR2 SYDVKM. Trimming left V 2 bases short and J 10 bases short, with 12 bases between. This CDR3 is built from 14 residues. The CDR3 sequence is CASSLRRMGSPLHF. DNA of the CDR3: TGTGCCAGCAGTTTAAGAAGGATGGGCTCACCCCTCCACTTT.

The chain links TRBV14 to TRBJ1-2, with 9 bases matching TRBD1. Germline CDR1 reads SGHDN; CDR2 reads FVKESK. The CDR3 sequence is 15 residues long. V was clipped by 2 bases and J by 3 bases; unmatched bases: 4. The CDR3 here is CASSQTRDRDYGYTF. The CDR3 nucleotides are TGTGCCAGCAGCCAAACCCGGGACAGGGACTATGGCTACACCTTC.

Written as DNA, the CDR3 is TGTGCCAGCAGTGGACCCCAGGGGCGCAATCAGCCCCAGCATTTT. Its translation: CASSGPQGRNQPQHF. The V and J genes are TRBV28 and TRBJ1-5; tentatively, D is TRBD1 (6 bases). CDR3 length equals 15 residues. V shed 5 bases and J shed 2 bases, with 13 bases lying between them. Looked up from germline, CDR1 is MDHEN and CDR2 is SYDVKM.

The chain is built from TRBV5-1 and TRBJ1-2, with 8 bases lining up with TRBD1. Germline assignment: CDR1 SGHRS and CDR2 YFSETQ. The CDR3 is 17 residues long. V lost 0 bases and J lost 2; bases outside the gene matches: 9. CDR3 coding DNA: TGCGCCAGCAGCTTGGGTGGCAGGGGGCATTTCAACTATGGCTACACCTTC. Translated: CASSLGGRGHFNYGYTF.

The rearrangement links TRBV24-1 to TRBJ2-5, with D perhaps matching TRBD2 (6 bases). The V gene lost 9 bases and the J gene lost 5 bases, with 21 bases spanning the gap. The CDR3 covers 15 residues. Germline-derived CDR1 and CDR2 are KGHDR and SFDVKD. CDR3 residues: CATSNPDQGGETQYF. The CDR3 coding sequence is TGTGCCACCTCAAACCCCGACCAGGGAGGTGAGACCCAGTACTTC.

The chain carries TRBV7-3 and TRBJ2-3, with a possible D match to TRBD2 (5 bases). This CDR3 is 14 amino acids long. The V end was cut by 4 bases, the J end by 3 bases, with 11 bases between. Germline values: CDR1 SGHTA, CDR2 FQGTGA. The DNA for the CDR3 is TGTGCCAGCAGCTCCTGGACTGCTACAGATACGCAGTATTTT. Amino acid sequence: CASSSWTATDTQYF.

The V call is TRBV4-1, the J call TRBJ1-5, with 9 bases matching TRBD1. V was pared by 1 base and J by 4 bases, with 2 bases of the junction left unmatched. Germline CDR1 is MGHRA and CDR2 is YSYEKL. The CDR3 length is 15 residues. The CDR3 nucleotides are TGCGCCAGCAGCCAAGGACAGGGGGGAAATCAGCCCCAGCATTTT. Translated: CASSQGQGGNQPQHF.

This chain joins TRBV6-2 or TRBV6-3 and TRBJ2-7, with 9 nucleotides matching TRBD2. CDR3 length: 16 residues. The V gene's germline CDR1 is MNHEY and CDR2 SVGEGT. With V trimmed by 0 bases and J by 5 bases, 8 bases remained unmatched. The CDR3 is CASSYSSVSGRNEQYF. The CDR3, as DNA: TGTGCCAGCAGTTACTCGAGCGTCAGCGGGAGGAACGAGCAGTACTTC.

This chain connects TRBV10-3 to TRBJ1-6, with TRBD1 matching over 7 bases. Germline V lookup: CDR1 ENHRY, CDR2 SYGVKD. The CDR3 runs to 13 residues. The CDR3 here is CATTGREGSPLHF. The CDR3, as DNA: TGTGCTACGACAGGGCGGGAAGGGTCACCCCTCCACTTT.

The V gene is TRBV7-9, the J gene TRBJ1-2; no clear D gene. The CDR3 runs to 13 residues. With 2 bases removed from V and 4 bases from J, the gap between germline ends came to 8 bases. Germline V gene data show CDR1 as SEHNR and CDR2 as FQNEAQ (reference sequence). In DNA form, the CDR3 reads TGTGCCAGCAGCTTACTAACGGGCTATGGCTACACCTTC. Protein: CASSLLTGYGYTF.

The V gene is TRBV7-2, the J gene TRBJ2-3; 8 nucleotides match TRBD2. Germline values: CDR1 SGHTA, CDR2 FQGNSA. The CDR3 spans 14 residues. Unmatched junction bases numbered 4, after V lost 5 bases and J lost 3 bases. The CDR3 loop reads CASSPGGVTDTQYF. In DNA form, the CDR3 reads TGTGCCAGCAGCCCCGGGGGGGTTACAGATACGCAGTATTTT.